These T cell receptor beta chains were read from a single sample in a study of T cells in Graves' hyperthyroidism and ophthalmopathy. TCRdb reprocessed the multiplex PCR reads with MiXCR, giving one entry per CDR3 protein. In the table there are about 290,000 distinct CDR3 sequences, around 13% of which are singletons. The source material was blood. The receptors stem from a woman between 40 and 50 years old with Graves' hyperthyroidism. CDR3s include the opening cysteine and the closing phenylalanine or tryptophan. Fields, in order: V gene, D gene, J gene, clone size, CDR3 DNA, CDR3 protein. The D gene is left open where the match is weak. The size of a clone is reported for some rows only, either as once, few or many, or as a class for expanded clones.

V gene: TRBV6-1
D gene: TRBD1
J gene: TRBJ1-6
clone size: many
CDR3 DNA: TGTGCCAGCAGTTACAGGGGGGGCTCCTATAATTCACCCCTCCACTTT
CDR3 protein: CASSYRGGSYNSPLHF

V gene: TRBV20-1
D gene: TRBD1
J gene: TRBJ2-7
clone size: NA
CDR3 DNA: TGCAGTGCTGGCTTAAGGGGACAGGTAGTACCCTACGAGCAGTACTTC
CDR3 protein: CSAGLRGQVVPYEQYF

V gene: TRBV20-1
D gene: NA
J gene: TRBJ1-1
clone size: few
CDR3 DNA: TGCAGTGCTAGAGGGGCCACTGAAGCTTTCTTT
CDR3 protein: CSARGATEAFF

V gene: TRBV14
D gene: TRBD1
J gene: TRBJ1-4
clone size: NA
CDR3 DNA: TGTGCCAGCAGCCGAAGAGTGGCAGGGGGCTTTACAACTAATGAAAAACTGTTTTTT
CDR3 protein: CASSRRVAGGFTTNEKLFF

V gene: TRBV29-1
D gene: TRBD2
J gene: TRBJ2-1
clone size: few
CDR3 DNA: TGCAGCGTTGAATTAGCGGGAGGGCTTGAGCAGTTCTTC
CDR3 protein: CSVELAGGLEQFF

V gene: TRBV20-1
D gene: TRBD1
J gene: TRBJ1-2
clone size: many
CDR3 DNA: TGCAGTGCTAGAGATCGGACAGGGGCTTTAGGCTACACCTTC
CDR3 protein: CSARDRTGALGYTF

V gene: TRBV6-6
D gene: TRBD2
J gene: TRBJ2-4
clone size: NA
CDR3 DNA: TGTGCCAGCAGTTACGGGAGCGGGACTAGTGTCATTCAGTACTTC
CDR3 protein: CASSYGSGTSVIQYF

V gene: TRBV28
D gene: NA
J gene: TRBJ1-5
clone size: few
CDR3 DNA: TGTGCCAGCTCCATTGGTCCCCAGCATTTT
CDR3 protein: CASSIGPQHF

V gene: TRBV6-1
D gene: NA
J gene: TRBJ1-5
clone size: few
CDR3 DNA: TGTGCCAGCAAAGAGGGACGCGGCAATCAGCCCCAGCATTTT
CDR3 protein: CASKEGRGNQPQHF

V gene: TRBV20-1
D gene: TRBD1
J gene: TRBJ2-7
clone size: NA
CDR3 DNA: TGCAGTGCGGGACAGGGGGCACGCGAGCAGTACTTC
CDR3 protein: CSAGQGAREQYF

V gene: TRBV20-1
D gene: TRBD2
J gene: TRBJ2-7
clone size: many
CDR3 DNA: TGCAGTGCTAGGGCCCTCCTAGCGGGAGGCCGCGAGCAGTACTTC
CDR3 protein: CSARALLAGGREQYF

V gene: TRBV20-1
D gene: TRBD2
J gene: TRBJ2-1
clone size: many
CDR3 DNA: TGCAGTGCTAGAGATCCCCTAGCGGGAGGAGATGAGCAGTTCTTC
CDR3 protein: CSARDPLAGGDEQFF

V gene: TRBV5-8
D gene: TRBD1
J gene: TRBJ1-2
clone size: few
CDR3 DNA: TGTGCCAGCAGCTTGGAGACAGGGGTCTATGGCTACACCTTC
CDR3 protein: CASSLETGVYGYTF

V gene: TRBV19
D gene: NA
J gene: TRBJ1-5
clone size: many
CDR3 DNA: TGTGCCAGTAGTGTCACGGGGGAAAGGGGTCAGCCCCAGCATTTT
CDR3 protein: CASSVTGERGQPQHF

V gene: TRBV30
D gene: NA
J gene: TRBJ1-4
clone size: many
CDR3 DNA: TGTGCCTGGAGTAGAAAGGACACCGGAGAAAAACTGTTTTTT
CDR3 protein: CAWSRKDTGEKLFF

V gene: TRBV7-9
D gene: NA
J gene: TRBJ2-1
clone size: many
CDR3 DNA: TGTGCCAGCAGCCATCAGCGATCCTACAATGAGCAGTTCTTC
CDR3 protein: CASSHQRSYNEQFF

V gene: TRBV7-2
D gene: NA
J gene: TRBJ2-1
clone size: NA
CDR3 DNA: TGTGCCAGCAGCTCATCTCCTTTAGCGGAGAGCTCCTACAATGAGCAGTTCTTC
CDR3 protein: CASSSSPLAESSYNEQFF

V gene: TRBV11-2
D gene: NA
J gene: TRBJ2-5
clone size: many
CDR3 DNA: TGTGCCAGCAGCTTGAATTTAGGGGACGCGACGCACTTC
CDR3 protein: CASSLNLGDATHF

V gene: TRBV2
D gene: TRBD2
J gene: TRBJ2-3
clone size: many
CDR3 DNA: TGTGCCACCCCAGCGGGAGGGCCTCCAGATACGCAGTATTTT
CDR3 protein: CATPAGGPPDTQYF

V gene: TRBV7-3
D gene: TRBD1
J gene: TRBJ1-6
clone size: NA
CDR3 DNA: TGTGCCAGCAGCTCCCGGACAGGGGGCTCCGGCTATAATTCACCCCTCCACTTT
CDR3 protein: CASSSRTGGSGYNSPLHF

V gene: TRBV28
D gene: NA
J gene: TRBJ2-4
clone size: many
CDR3 DNA: TGTGCCAGCAGAGAACAAGCGGGACAGAAAAACATTCAGTACTTC
CDR3 protein: CASREQAGQKNIQYF

V gene: TRBV24-1
D gene: NA
J gene: TRBJ2-5
clone size: many
CDR3 DNA: TGTGCCATCGCGGGACGCTGGGAAGAGACCCAGTACTTC
CDR3 protein: CAIAGRWEETQYF

V gene: TRBV6-6
D gene: NA
J gene: TRBJ2-5
clone size: many
CDR3 DNA: TGTGCCAGCAGTTACCGAGCGGTGGTAGAGACCCAGTACTTC
CDR3 protein: CASSYRAVVETQYF

V gene: TRBV12-3/TRBV12-4
D gene: TRBD1
J gene: TRBJ1-2
clone size: many
CDR3 DNA: TGTGCCAGCAGTTTAGTTGTAGGGGGCTCCTATGGCTACACCTTC
CDR3 protein: CASSLVVGGSYGYTF

V gene: TRBV30
D gene: NA
J gene: TRBJ2-7
clone size: NA
CDR3 DNA: TGTGCCTGGAGTGTCAACGAGCAGTACTTC
CDR3 protein: CAWSVNEQYF

V gene: TRBV20-1
D gene: NA
J gene: TRBJ1-6
clone size: NA
CDR3 DNA: TGCAGTGCTGCCTGGGGGGGAGGGGCGGATGGACCCCTCCACTTT
CDR3 protein: CSAAWGGGADGPLHF

V gene: TRBV10-3
D gene: TRBD2
J gene: TRBJ2-7
clone size: few
CDR3 DNA: TGTGCCATCAGTGAGAAGACTAGCGCCTCCTACGAGCAGTACTTC
CDR3 protein: CAISEKTSASYEQYF

V gene: TRBV2
D gene: NA
J gene: TRBJ1-2
clone size: once
CDR3 DNA: TGTGCCTCGCGGGAGAATACTAACTATGGCTACACCTTC
CDR3 protein: CASRENTNYGYTF

V gene: TRBV6-2/TRBV6-3
D gene: NA
J gene: TRBJ1-4
clone size: NA
CDR3 DNA: TGTGCCAGCAGCGGAGTGGCAGGGTTGGGGGCAACTAATGAAAAACTGTTTTTT
CDR3 protein: CASSGVAGLGATNEKLFF

V gene: TRBV11-2
D gene: TRBD2
J gene: TRBJ2-5
clone size: NA
CDR3 DNA: TGTGCCAGCAGCGAGGGACTAGCGGGAGAAGAGACCCAGTACTTC
CDR3 protein: CASSEGLAGEETQYF

V gene: TRBV6-1
D gene: NA
J gene: TRBJ1-2
clone size: many
CDR3 DNA: TGTGCCAGCAGTGAACTCAGGCCTTATGGCTACACCTTC
CDR3 protein: CASSELRPYGYTF

V gene: TRBV6-1
D gene: TRBD1
J gene: TRBJ2-5
clone size: many
CDR3 DNA: TGTGCCAGCAGAACGGACAGGGAAGAGACCCAGTACTTC
CDR3 protein: CASRTDREETQYF

V gene: TRBV6-1
D gene: NA
J gene: TRBJ1-1
clone size: NA
CDR3 DNA: TGTGCCAGCAGATCGCAGGGCGGGCTAGCGAACACTGAAGCTTTCTTT
CDR3 protein: CASRSQGGLANTEAFF

V gene: TRBV20-1
D gene: TRBD1
J gene: TRBJ2-1
clone size: many
CDR3 DNA: TGCAGTGCTCGCAAGGGACAGGGGATCAGCAATGAGCAGTTCTTC
CDR3 protein: CSARKGQGISNEQFF

V gene: TRBV5-1
D gene: TRBD2
J gene: TRBJ2-1
clone size: many
CDR3 DNA: TGCGCCAGCAGCTTGGTTCCTAGCGGGATTAACAATGAGCAGTTCTTC
CDR3 protein: CASSLVPSGINNEQFF

V gene: TRBV28
D gene: NA
J gene: TRBJ2-1
clone size: many
CDR3 DNA: TGTGCCAGCAGTTTCTCGACCGGTCGGAGGGGCAATGAGCAGTTCTTC
CDR3 protein: CASSFSTGRRGNEQFF

V gene: TRBV12-3/TRBV12-4
D gene: NA
J gene: TRBJ2-1
clone size: many
CDR3 DNA: TGTGCCAGCATCGAAGTCCCGACCACGAGGAATGAGCAGTTCTTC
CDR3 protein: CASIEVPTTRNEQFF

V gene: TRBV6-5
D gene: NA
J gene: TRBJ1-1
clone size: many
CDR3 DNA: TGTGCCAGCAGTTACTTGGGATTGAACACTGAAGCTTTCTTT
CDR3 protein: CASSYLGLNTEAFF

V gene: TRBV27
D gene: TRBD2
J gene: TRBJ2-1
clone size: NA
CDR3 DNA: TGTGCCAGCAGTTTATCCCCGGGACTAGCACGCGGTGAGCAGTTCTTC
CDR3 protein: CASSLSPGLARGEQFF

V gene: TRBV2
D gene: NA
J gene: TRBJ1-4
clone size: many
CDR3 DNA: TGTGCCAGCAGCCCGACAGTTACTAATGAAAAACTGTTTTTT
CDR3 protein: CASSPTVTNEKLFF

V gene: TRBV13
D gene: TRBD1
J gene: TRBJ2-7
clone size: few
CDR3 DNA: TGTGCCAGCAGCGGTCGGGACAGCTCCTACGAGCAGTACTTC
CDR3 protein: CASSGRDSSYEQYF

V gene: TRBV20-1
D gene: TRBD1
J gene: TRBJ1-4
clone size: many
CDR3 DNA: TGCAGTGCTAACGACAGGGAGCGATTTGAAAAACTGTTTTTT
CDR3 protein: CSANDRERFEKLFF

V gene: TRBV20-1
D gene: TRBD1
J gene: TRBJ1-1
clone size: many
CDR3 DNA: TGCAGTGCTAGGGGACTTGGACAGGACTACACTGAAGCTTTCTTT
CDR3 protein: CSARGLGQDYTEAFF

V gene: TRBV14
D gene: TRBD1
J gene: TRBJ1-2
clone size: NA
CDR3 DNA: TGTGCCAGCAGCCGACAGGGGATAAGCGGCTACACCTTC
CDR3 protein: CASSRQGISGYTF

V gene: TRBV11-3
D gene: TRBD2
J gene: TRBJ2-2
clone size: few
CDR3 DNA: TGTGCCAGCAGCGCCCAATCTAGCGGGAGTATTACCGGGGAGCTGTTTTTT
CDR3 protein: CASSAQSSGSITGELFF

V gene: TRBV9
D gene: TRBD2
J gene: TRBJ2-5
clone size: many
CDR3 DNA: TGTGCCAGCAGCGTCGCGGGAGCGGGAGAGACCCAGTACTTC
CDR3 protein: CASSVAGAGETQYF

V gene: TRBV15
D gene: NA
J gene: TRBJ1-4
clone size: NA
CDR3 DNA: TGTGCCACCAGCAGAGGCCGTGATCAGGAAAAACTGTTTTTT
CDR3 protein: CATSRGRDQEKLFF

V gene: TRBV28
D gene: TRBD1
J gene: TRBJ2-1
clone size: many
CDR3 DNA: TGTGCCAGCAGCCGCCGGGACAGCGAGCAGTTCTTC
CDR3 protein: CASSRRDSEQFF

V gene: TRBV20-1
D gene: NA
J gene: TRBJ1-5
clone size: few
CDR3 DNA: TGCAGTGCTAGAGGTTTAATGGGCAATCAGCCCCAGCATTTT
CDR3 protein: CSARGLMGNQPQHF

V gene: TRBV11-2
D gene: TRBD2
J gene: TRBJ2-7
clone size: many
CDR3 DNA: TGTGCCAGCAGCTCCTGGGGGGGCTCCTACGAGCAGTACTTC
CDR3 protein: CASSSWGGSYEQYF

V gene: TRBV18
D gene: NA
J gene: TRBJ2-5
clone size: NA
CDR3 DNA: TGTGCCAGCTCACCACCGGGTGGGGACACGTACCAAGAGACCCAGTACTTC
CDR3 protein: CASSPPGGDTYQETQYF

V gene: TRBV2
D gene: TRBD2
J gene: TRBJ2-3
clone size: many
CDR3 DNA: TGTGCCAGCTCTGGACTAGCGGGAGGGTTTGCAGATACGCAGTATTTT
CDR3 protein: CASSGLAGGFADTQYF

V gene: TRBV6-1
D gene: NA
J gene: TRBJ1-5
clone size: many
CDR3 DNA: TGTGCCAGCGGCAGGGAAGGGGGCAATCAGCCCCAGCATTTT
CDR3 protein: CASGREGGNQPQHF

V gene: TRBV6-6
D gene: NA
J gene: TRBJ2-5
clone size: many
CDR3 DNA: TGTGCCAGCAGTTACTCGCCACCGGGCGAGGGGTGGGAGACCCAGTACTTC
CDR3 protein: CASSYSPPGEGWETQYF